This TCR beta chain stems from a study of radiotherapy plus CTLA-4 blockade in lung cancer. Study-level information: Objective responses were seen in 18% of patients, disease control in approximately 29%. Whole-study results and caveats: Interferon-beta, together with early blood T cell clone dynamics, reportedly best predicted response. Tumor-derived TCR clones expanded in blood after radiotherapy plus ipilimumab.

Lung cancer patients with chemo-refractory metastatic non-small-cell disease were given focal radiation plus CTLA-4 blockade with ipilimumab. Germline-derived CDR1 and CDR2 are SGHTA and FQGTGA. J was trimmed by 3 bases and V by 5 bases; bases with no gene match: 4. The CDR3 loop spans 15 amino acids. For this clone: Its cognate antigen is unknown.

The protocol was immunoSEQ multiplex PCR, while the TCRdb copy is restricted to in-frame clones and leaves out a portion. The data hold about 48,000 clones, with about 88% observed a single time. The clonotype was recovered from a human donor with non-small cell lung cancer that progressed on radiotherapy plus ipilimumab. Some clones in this sample may be carry-over from other donors' samples. The J gene is TRBJ2-2, the V gene TRBV7-3; 9 bases are shared with TRBD1. The material sequenced was peripheral blood, taken from a patient treated with radiotherapy plus ipilimumab. The DNA for the CDR3 is TGTGCCAGCAGCCCCGGGACAGGGCACACCGGGGAGCTGTTTTTT. It encodes CASSPGTGHTGELFF.